The 12 T cell receptor beta chains in this list originate from one sample, sequenced in a study of CD8 T cells in Susac syndrome. Random hexamers served to reverse transcribe roughly 0.45 to 1 ug RNA. TCRdb analysed the immunoSEQ multiplex PCR reads with MiXCR anew, one entry per CDR3 protein. Of some 150,000 distinct CDR3 sequences listed, roughly 96% were seen once; the top ten hold 0.13% to 0.15%. Sequences were obtained from CD8+ T cells from PBMCs. The receptor set was obtained from a human donor with multiple sclerosis.

This chain joins TRBV5-4 and TRBJ2-1, with TRBD2 identical over 9 bases. CDR1 is SGHNT and CDR2 is YYREEE in the germline V gene (reference sequence). This CDR3 has 16 amino acids. V gave up 6 bases and J gave up 4 bases; unmatched junction bases: 11. The CDR3: CASMLEAGGLYNEQFF. In DNA form, the CDR3 reads TGTGCCAGCATGCTCGAAGCGGGGGGCCTTTACAATGAGCAGTTCTTC.

The rearrangement links TRBV6-5 to TRBJ2-6; TRBD2 might be the D (6 bases). The V end was cut by 0 bases, the J end by 1 base, with 13 bases between. This CDR3 comprises 18 residues. Germline-derived CDR1 and CDR2 are MNHEY and SVGAGI. The CDR3 spells CASSYSGGLRSGANVLTF. As DNA, the CDR3 is TGTGCCAGCAGTTACTCCGGGGGTCTGAGGTCTGGGGCCAACGTCCTGACTTTC.

This chain uses TRBV5-1 with TRBJ1-2, with no clear D. Germline V gives CDR1 SGHRS, CDR2 YFSETQ. This CDR3 contains 13 residues. V was cut by 0 bases and J by 3 bases, with 6 bases left in between. The CDR3 DNA follows: TGCGCCAGCAGCTTGGAAGGTTACTATGGCTACACCTTC. Translation gives CASSLEGYYGYTF. Full variable domain (rest looked up from reference TRBV5-1 and TRBJ1-2): KAGVTQTPRYLIKTRGQQVTLSCSPISGHRSVSWYQQTPGQGLQFLFEYFSETQRNKGNFPGRFSGRQFSNSRSEMNVSTLELGDSALYLCASSLEGYYGYTFGSGTRLTVV.

V usage is TRBV6-5 and J usage is TRBJ2-5; weak D call: TRBD2 (6 bases). The germline V gene encodes CDR1 MNHEY and CDR2 SVGAGI. The germline V and J ends were trimmed by 2 bases and 4 bases, with 8 bases remaining between them. The CDR3 loop spans 13 amino acids. CDR3 in DNA: TGTGCCAGCAGTTACGGGGACTCAGAGACCCAGTACTTC. Protein: CASSYGDSETQYF.

The J gene is TRBJ2-1, the V gene TRBV29-1; weak D call: TRBD2 (6 bases). V lost 6 bases to trimming and J lost 0 bases, with 15 bases between them. Germline V gene sequence: CDR1 SQVTM, CDR2 ANQGSEA. The CDR3 spans 15 residues. The DNA of the CDR3 is TGCAGCGTGGAAACGGGGGAGAGCTCCTACAATGAGCAGTTCTTC. Encoded protein: CSVETGESSYNEQFF.

The chain couples TRBV3-1 to TRBJ2-2, with 8 nucleotides matching TRBD2. CDR3 length: 15 residues. Germline V CDR1 and CDR2: LGHDT, YNNKEL (reference sequence). The V and J ends lost 4 bases and 6 bases, in that order; junction bases with no gene match: 7. CDR3 DNA: TGTGCCAGCAGCCCCTTAGCGGGGCCCCCCGGGGAGCTGTTTTTT. It encodes CASSPLAGPPGELFF. Looking up the rest from reference TRBV3-1 and TRBJ2-2 gives the full variable domain: DTAVSQTPKYLVTQMGNDKSIKCEQNLGHDTMYWYKQDSKKFLKIMFSYNNKELIINETVPNRFSPKSPDKAHLNLHINSLELGDSAVYFCASSPLAGPPGELFFGEGSRLTVL.

The chain recombines TRBV5-1 with TRBJ2-3; the match to TRBD2 covers 7 bases. The germline gives CDR1 SGHRS, CDR2 YFSETQ. CDR3 length: 15 amino acids. The trim removed 1 base at V and 5 bases at J, leaving 7 bases unmatched. The CDR3 loop reads CASSLLWGRGDTQYF. In DNA, the CDR3 is TGCGCCAGCAGCTTGTTGTGGGGGAGGGGAGATACGCAGTATTTT.

As regards this clonotype: One junction end disagrees with the germline gene, perhaps due to a read error. This sequence joins TRBV6-2 or TRBV6-3 and TRBJ2-2; D may be TRBD1 or TRBD2 (5 bases each). This CDR3 has 15 amino acids. Germline values: CDR1 MNHEY, CDR2 SVGEGT. CDR3 loop: CASEQHRSRTGELLF. The CDR3 DNA reads as TGTGCCAGCGAACAACACAGGTCCCGGACCGGGGAGCTGCTTTTT.

The V and J genes are TRBV20-1 and TRBJ2-1; 10 nucleotides align to TRBD1. CDR1 is DFQATT, CDR2 SNEGSKA, per germline (reference sequence). J was trimmed by 4 bases and V by 3 bases; bases with no gene match: 3. This CDR3 is 14 amino acids long. This CDR3 is CSASRDRGYNEQFF. The DNA for the CDR3 is TGCAGTGCTAGCCGGGACAGGGGATACAATGAGCAGTTCTTC.

For the CDR3, the DNA is TGCAGCGTTGTCCGCCTAGCGGGGGATTGGGGCAAAGAGACCCAGTACTTC. Protein sequence: CSVVRLAGDWGKETQYF. This chain links TRBV29-1 with TRBJ2-5; 10 positions agree with TRBD2. The CDR3 is made up of 17 amino acids. From germline, CDR1 is SQVTM and CDR2 ANQGSEA. V was pared by 4 bases and J by 3 bases, with 14 bases of the junction left unmatched.

The chain carries TRBV20-1 and TRBJ1-2, with D uncertain. CDR1 DFQATT and CDR2 SNEGSKA come from the germline V gene (reference sequence). V shed 0 bases and J shed 5 bases, with 10 bases lying between them. CDR3 length: 13 amino acids. In nucleotides, the CDR3 is TGCAGTGCTAGAGATCCGGGTCTATATGGCTACACCTTC. It yields the protein CSARDPGLYGYTF.

V and J are TRBV30 and TRBJ2-7, with D possibly TRBD2 on 5 matching bases. Germline V gene sequence: CDR1 GTSNPN, CDR2 SVGIG (reference sequence). Deletions cut 5 bases from V and 6 bases from J, with 17 bases between. This CDR3 region has 13 residues. The CDR3, as DNA: TGTGCCTGGTCAGGATCAGTCGAGGGCGAGCAGTACTTC. It encodes CAWSGSVEGEQYF.